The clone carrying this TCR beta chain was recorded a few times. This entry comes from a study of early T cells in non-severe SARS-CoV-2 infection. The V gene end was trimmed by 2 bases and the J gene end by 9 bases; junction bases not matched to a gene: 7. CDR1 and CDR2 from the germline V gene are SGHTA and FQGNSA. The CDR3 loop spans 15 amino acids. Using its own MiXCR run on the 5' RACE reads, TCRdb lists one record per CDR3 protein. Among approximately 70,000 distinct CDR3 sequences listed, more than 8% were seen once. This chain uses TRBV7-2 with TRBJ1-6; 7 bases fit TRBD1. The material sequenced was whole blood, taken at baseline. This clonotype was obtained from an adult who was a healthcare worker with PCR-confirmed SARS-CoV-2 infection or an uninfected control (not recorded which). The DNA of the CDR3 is TGTGCCAGCAGCTTACGGGACAGTGGAGTTTCACCCCTCCACTTT. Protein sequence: CASSLRDSGVSPLHF.